These T cell receptor beta chains were read from a single sample in a study of shared clonotypes between healthy human individuals. Clones were read by immunoSEQ multiplex PCR, and TCRdb kept only the in-frame ones, dropping some. The top ten hold approximately 12% of the sample, which has some 490,000 clones, approximately 82% seen once. The material sequenced was PBMCs. Receptors were obtained from a woman between 40 and 55 years old in good health. Some clones in this sample may be carry-over from other donors' samples. The CDR3 runs from the conserved cysteine through the conserved F or W. A D gene is named only where the DNA matches it firmly. Rows may omit the clone size; those that give it use once, few, many or a size class.

clone size: NA; J gene: TRBJ2-4; V gene: TRBV11-2; D gene: TRBD2; CDR3 DNA: TGTGCCAGCAGCCAGGGACTAGCGGGAGGGGGGGCCAAAAACATTCAGTACTTC; CDR3 protein: CASSQGLAGGGAKNIQYF
clone size: NA; J gene: TRBJ2-2; V gene: TRBV27; D gene: NA; CDR3 DNA: TGTGCCAGCAGTCGGTTAGCCGGGGAGCTGTTTTTT; CDR3 protein: CASSRLAGELFF
clone size: NA; J gene: TRBJ1-2; V gene: TRBV2; D gene: NA; CDR3 DNA: TGTGCCAGCAGTTCGGACCCCACCGGTGGCTATGGCTACACCTTC; CDR3 protein: CASSSDPTGGYGYTF
clone size: NA; J gene: TRBJ2-1; V gene: TRBV11-3; D gene: TRBD2; CDR3 DNA: TGTGCCAGCAGCTTAGAGGGGACTAGCGGAGAGCAGTTCTTC; CDR3 protein: CASSLEGTSGEQFF
clone size: few; J gene: TRBJ1-2; V gene: TRBV7-2; D gene: NA; CDR3 DNA: TGTGCCAGCAGCTTAGGGGGTTATGGCTACACCTTC; CDR3 protein: CASSLGGYGYTF
clone size: NA; J gene: TRBJ2-1; V gene: TRBV5-1; D gene: NA; CDR3 DNA: TGCGCCAGCAGTCCGTCTGGAGGGAGGTCCTACAATGAGCAGTTCTTC; CDR3 protein: CASSPSGGRSYNEQFF
clone size: NA; J gene: TRBJ2-5; V gene: TRBV7-7; D gene: NA; CDR3 DNA: TGTGCTAGCAGCCCGGGACATCGGGAGACCCAGTACTTC; CDR3 protein: CASSPGHRETQYF
clone size: NA; J gene: TRBJ1-4; V gene: TRBV30; D gene: TRBD1; CDR3 DNA: TGTGCCGGGACAGGCCAGGAAAAACTGTTTTTT; CDR3 protein: CAGTGQEKLFF
clone size: once; J gene: TRBJ2-3; V gene: TRBV18; D gene: TRBD2; CDR3 DNA: TGTGCCAGCTCGACAAAGGCGGGAGGGCCCACAGATACGCAGTATTTT; CDR3 protein: CASSTKAGGPTDTQYF
clone size: NA; J gene: TRBJ2-1; V gene: TRBV10-3; D gene: TRBD2; CDR3 DNA: TGTGCCATCAGTGAGACCTCTAGGACTAGCGGGACGGGGTCCTACAATGAGCAGTTCTTC; CDR3 protein: CAISETSRTSGTGSYNEQFF
clone size: NA; J gene: TRBJ2-3; V gene: TRBV7-3; D gene: TRBD2; CDR3 DNA: TGTGCCAGCAGCTCCTCTAGCGGCAGCTACACAGATACGCAGTATTTT; CDR3 protein: CASSSSSGSYTDTQYF
clone size: few; J gene: TRBJ2-3; V gene: TRBV5-4; D gene: NA; CDR3 DNA: TGTGCCAGCAGCCCCGTCAGCACAGATACGCAGTATTTT; CDR3 protein: CASSPVSTDTQYF
clone size: NA; J gene: TRBJ2-2; V gene: TRBV11-1; D gene: NA; CDR3 DNA: TGTGCCAGCAGCTTCACACCAACAGGGTCGGCCGGGGAGCTGTTTTTT; CDR3 protein: CASSFTPTGSAGELFF
clone size: NA; J gene: TRBJ2-1; V gene: TRBV11-2; D gene: NA; CDR3 DNA: TGTGCCAGCAGCTTAGACAGACTCAATGAGCAGTTCTTC; CDR3 protein: CASSLDRLNEQFF
clone size: NA; J gene: TRBJ1-5; V gene: TRBV28; D gene: NA; CDR3 DNA: TGTGCCAGCAGCGGGGGTCGGACAGCCTCATATAGCAATCAGCCCCAGCATTTT; CDR3 protein: CASSGGRTASYSNQPQHF
clone size: NA; J gene: TRBJ2-3; V gene: TRBV6-1; D gene: NA; CDR3 DNA: TGTGCCAGCAGTGATATGGAGACAGGCCCCCGGCGTATCCCCACATTT; CDR3 protein: CASSDMETGPRRIPTF
clone size: NA; J gene: TRBJ2-1; V gene: TRBV10-2; D gene: TRBD2; CDR3 DNA: TGCGCCAGCCAGATCCTAGCGGGAGCCAATGAGCAGTTCTTC; CDR3 protein: CASQILAGANEQFF
clone size: NA; J gene: TRBJ2-3; V gene: TRBV5-1; D gene: TRBD2; CDR3 DNA: TGCGCCAGCGGGGGGAGGGCCGATGGAGATACGCAGTATTTT; CDR3 protein: CASGGRADGDTQYF
clone size: NA; J gene: TRBJ2-3; V gene: TRBV2; D gene: TRBD1; CDR3 DNA: TGTGCCAGCAGTGAAACTCCGGGACAGGGCGCAGATACGCAGTATTTT; CDR3 protein: CASSETPGQGADTQYF
clone size: NA; J gene: TRBJ2-2; V gene: TRBV30; D gene: NA; CDR3 DNA: TGTGCCTGGAGTGCCCTCGGACAGCTTAAGGCCGGGGAGCTGTTTTTT; CDR3 protein: CAWSALGQLKAGELFF
clone size: NA; J gene: TRBJ2-5; V gene: TRBV15; D gene: NA; CDR3 DNA: TGTGCCACCCAGGGGGGGGGCGGGCCCCAAGAGACCCAGTACTTC; CDR3 protein: CATQGGGGPQETQYF
clone size: NA; J gene: TRBJ2-5; V gene: TRBV5-1; D gene: NA; CDR3 DNA: TGCGCCAGCAGCTTGGTCCCGGAGCAAGAGACCCAGTACTTC; CDR3 protein: CASSLVPEQETQYF
clone size: NA; J gene: TRBJ2-7; V gene: TRBV7-2; D gene: TRBD2; CDR3 DNA: TGTGCCAGCAGCACCTGGGAGGGGTACGGGCAGTACTTC; CDR3 protein: CASSTWEGYGQYF
clone size: NA; J gene: TRBJ2-7; V gene: TRBV27; D gene: TRBD1; CDR3 DNA: TGTGCCAGCAGTTTAATACAGGGGCCTTTTGGCGAGCAGTACTTC; CDR3 protein: CASSLIQGPFGEQYF
clone size: NA; J gene: TRBJ1-2; V gene: TRBV18; D gene: NA; CDR3 DNA: TGTGCCAGCTCACGGGGGTTTCACCAGGAGTCCTATGGCTACACCTTC; CDR3 protein: CASSRGFHQESYGYTF
clone size: NA; J gene: TRBJ1-1; V gene: TRBV11-3; D gene: NA; CDR3 DNA: TGTGCCAGCAGCTTAGGCGCGCACACTGAAGCTTTCTTT; CDR3 protein: CASSLGAHTEAFF
clone size: NA; J gene: TRBJ2-5; V gene: TRBV4-1; D gene: TRBD2; CDR3 DNA: TGCGCCAGCAGCCAAGTCGGACTAGCGGAGACCCAGTACTTC; CDR3 protein: CASSQVGLAETQYF
clone size: NA; J gene: TRBJ1-4; V gene: TRBV11-2; D gene: NA; CDR3 DNA: TGTGCCAGCAGCGCCAGCCCGCGTGAAAAACTGTTTTTT; CDR3 protein: CASSASPREKLFF
clone size: NA; J gene: TRBJ2-7; V gene: TRBV5-1; D gene: NA; CDR3 DNA: TGCGCCAGCAGCTTGGCGTCCGGATATACGGGGACCTACGAGCAGTACTTC; CDR3 protein: CASSLASGYTGTYEQYF